This TCR beta chain was retrieved from a study of T-cell reconstitution after alpha-beta-depleted transplantation in children. Concerning this clonotype: Antigen specificity is unknown.

The V gene's germline CDR1 is DFQATT and CDR2 SNEGSKA (reference sequence). The V and J ends lost 4 bases and 0 bases respectively, with 10 bases between them. This CDR3 has 14 amino acids. Preparation of the TCRbeta library involved a method that used unique molecular identifiers. TCRdb itself ran the PCR reads through MiXCR, one entry per CDR3 protein. The profile covers about 980,000 distinct CDR3 sequences, with about 26% appearing a single time and roughly 31% taken by the ten largest. Study-level points and caveats: Newly produced T cells mostly provided counts and TCRbeta diversity after one year, as hyperexpanded clones declined. Diversity of TCRbeta at day 60 was high in some patients, arising from surviving recipient T cells and thymic progenitors. Several hundred expanded graft clones reportedly supplied alpha-beta T cells about two months after transplant.

The sequenced sample was PBMCs, mostly from graft donor cells, obtained 360 days after TCRalphabeta/CD19-depleted stem cell transplant. This TCR came from a boy in the first two years of life who had a stem cell transplant for SCID, so the T cells may come from the graft donor. The chain is built from TRBV20-1 and TRBJ2-1; D is uncertain. This CDR3 reads CSATDWSSYNEQFF. As DNA, the CDR3 is TGCAGTGCTACCGACTGGAGCTCCTACAATGAGCAGTTCTTC.